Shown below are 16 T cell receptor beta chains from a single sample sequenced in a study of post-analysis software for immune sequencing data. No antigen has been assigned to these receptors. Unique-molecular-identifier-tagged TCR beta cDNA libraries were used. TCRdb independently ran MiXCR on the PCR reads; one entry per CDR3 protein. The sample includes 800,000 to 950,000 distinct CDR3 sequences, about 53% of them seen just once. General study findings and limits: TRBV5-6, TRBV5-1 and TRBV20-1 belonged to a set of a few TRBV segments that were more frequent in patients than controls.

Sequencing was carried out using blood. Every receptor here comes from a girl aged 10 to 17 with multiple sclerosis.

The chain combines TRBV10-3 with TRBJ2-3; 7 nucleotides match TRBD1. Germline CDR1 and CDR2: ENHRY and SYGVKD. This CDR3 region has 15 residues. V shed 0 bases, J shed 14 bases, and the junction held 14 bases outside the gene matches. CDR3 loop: CAISESRDRIPGSYF. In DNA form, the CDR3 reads TGTGCCATCAGTGAGTCCCGGGACAGAATCCCTGGCTCGTATTTT.

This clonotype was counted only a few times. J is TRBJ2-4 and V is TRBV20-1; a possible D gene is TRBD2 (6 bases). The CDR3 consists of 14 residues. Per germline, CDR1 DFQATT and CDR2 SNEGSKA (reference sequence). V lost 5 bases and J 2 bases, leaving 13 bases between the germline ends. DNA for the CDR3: TGCAGTGCTCCGGGAGCCGCTACCAAAAACATTCAGTACTTC. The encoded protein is CSAPGAATKNIQYF.

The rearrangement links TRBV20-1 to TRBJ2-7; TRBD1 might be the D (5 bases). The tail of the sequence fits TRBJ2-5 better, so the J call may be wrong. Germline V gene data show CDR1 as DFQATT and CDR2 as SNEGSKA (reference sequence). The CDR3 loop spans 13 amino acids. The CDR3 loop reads CSVIEQGGETQYF. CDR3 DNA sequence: TGCAGTGTAATAGAGCAGGGCGGCGAGACCCAGTACTTC.

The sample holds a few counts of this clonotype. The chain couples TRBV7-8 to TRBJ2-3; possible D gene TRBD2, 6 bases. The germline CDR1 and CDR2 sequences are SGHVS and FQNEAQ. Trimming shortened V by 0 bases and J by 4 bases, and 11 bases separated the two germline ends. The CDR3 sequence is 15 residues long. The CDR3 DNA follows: TGTGCCAGCAGCTTAGCTACTAGCCCCCCAGATACGCAGTATTTT. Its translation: CASSLATSPPDTQYF. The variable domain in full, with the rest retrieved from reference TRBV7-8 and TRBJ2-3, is GAGVSQSPRYKVAKRGQDVALRCDPISGHVSLFWYQQALGQGPEFLTYFQNEAQLDKSGLPSDRFFAERPEGSVSTLKIQRTQQEDSAVYLCASSLATSPPDTQYFGPGTRLTVL.

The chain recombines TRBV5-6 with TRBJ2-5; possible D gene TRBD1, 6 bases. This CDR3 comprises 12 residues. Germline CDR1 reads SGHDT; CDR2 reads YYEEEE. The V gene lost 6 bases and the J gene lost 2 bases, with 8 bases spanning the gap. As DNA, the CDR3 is TGTGCCAGCAAAGGGACACAAGAGACCCAGTACTTC. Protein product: CASKGTQETQYF.

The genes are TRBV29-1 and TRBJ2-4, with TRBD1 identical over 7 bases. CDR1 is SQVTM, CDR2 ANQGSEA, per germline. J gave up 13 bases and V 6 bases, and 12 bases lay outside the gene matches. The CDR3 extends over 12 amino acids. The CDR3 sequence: CSVATDRSQQYF. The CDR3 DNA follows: TGCAGCGTCGCAACGGACAGGAGTCAGCAGTACTTC.

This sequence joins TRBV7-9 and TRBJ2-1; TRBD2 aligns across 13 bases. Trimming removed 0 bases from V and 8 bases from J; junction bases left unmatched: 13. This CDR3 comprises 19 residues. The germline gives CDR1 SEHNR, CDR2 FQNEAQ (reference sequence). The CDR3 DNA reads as TGTGCCAGCAGCTTAGCGACAACTAGCGGGAGGGCCCTGGGAGATGAGCAGTTCTTC. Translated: CASSLATTSGRALGDEQFF.

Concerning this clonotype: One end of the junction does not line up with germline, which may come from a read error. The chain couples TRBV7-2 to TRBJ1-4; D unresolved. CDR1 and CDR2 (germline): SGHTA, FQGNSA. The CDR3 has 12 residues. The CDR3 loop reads CASSHGNEKRFF. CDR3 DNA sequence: TGTGCCAGCAGCCACGGTAATGAAAAACGGTTTTTT.

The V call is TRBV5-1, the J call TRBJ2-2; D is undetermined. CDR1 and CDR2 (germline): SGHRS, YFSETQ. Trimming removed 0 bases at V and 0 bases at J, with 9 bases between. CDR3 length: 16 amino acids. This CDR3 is CASSLAWEPNTGELFF. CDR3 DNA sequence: TGCGCCAGCAGCTTGGCATGGGAACCGAACACCGGGGAGCTGTTTTTT.

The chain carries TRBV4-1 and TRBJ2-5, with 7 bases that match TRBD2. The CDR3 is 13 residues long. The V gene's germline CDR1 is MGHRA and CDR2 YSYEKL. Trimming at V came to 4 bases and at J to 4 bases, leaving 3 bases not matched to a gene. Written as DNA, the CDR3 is TGCGCCAGCAGCCCGTTAGCGGGAGAGACCCAGTACTTC. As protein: CASSPLAGETQYF.

CDR3 protein: CASSYVSVPGIHSPLHF. CDR3 bases: TGTGCCAGCAGTTATGTATCGGTGCCAGGGATCCATTCACCCCTCCACTTT. The V and J genes are TRBV6-5 and TRBJ1-6; D may be TRBD1 (5 bases). The CDR3 covers 17 residues. CDR1 MNHEY and CDR2 SVGAGI come from the germline V gene. Trimming removed 3 bases at V and 8 bases at J, with 20 bases between.

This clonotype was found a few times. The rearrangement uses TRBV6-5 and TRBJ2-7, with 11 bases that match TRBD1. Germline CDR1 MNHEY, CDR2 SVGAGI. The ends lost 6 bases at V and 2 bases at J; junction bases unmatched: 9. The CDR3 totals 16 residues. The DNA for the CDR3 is TGTGCCAGCAGACTTAATGGGGGACAGGGGGCCTACGAGCAGTACTTC. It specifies CASRLNGGQGAYEQYF.

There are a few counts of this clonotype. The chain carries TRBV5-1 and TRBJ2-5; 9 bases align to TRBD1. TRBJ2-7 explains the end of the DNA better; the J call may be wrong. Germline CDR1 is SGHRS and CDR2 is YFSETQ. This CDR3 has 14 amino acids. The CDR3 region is CASSGGQGISEQYF. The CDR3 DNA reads TGCGCCAGCAGCGGCGGACAGGGGATAAGCGAGCAGTACTTC.

CDR3 amino acids: CASSPPGFLAGKDSSYNEQFF. CDR3 nucleotide sequence: TGTGCCAGCTCACCACCGGGGTTCCTAGCGGGGAAAGATAGCTCCTACAATGAGCAGTTCTTC. The chain couples TRBV18 to TRBJ2-1; TRBD2 aligns across 9 bases. In germline, CDR1 is KGHSH, CDR2 LQKENI. The V and J ends lost 0 bases and 0 bases, in that order; junction bases with no gene match: 15. The CDR3 totals 21 residues.

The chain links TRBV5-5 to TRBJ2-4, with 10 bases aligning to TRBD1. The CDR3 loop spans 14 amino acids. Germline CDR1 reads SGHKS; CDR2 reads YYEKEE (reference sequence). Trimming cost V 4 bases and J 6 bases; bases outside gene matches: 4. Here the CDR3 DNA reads TGTGCCAGCAGCGGACGGGACAGGGGAAACATTCAGTACTTC. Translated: CASSGRDRGNIQYF.

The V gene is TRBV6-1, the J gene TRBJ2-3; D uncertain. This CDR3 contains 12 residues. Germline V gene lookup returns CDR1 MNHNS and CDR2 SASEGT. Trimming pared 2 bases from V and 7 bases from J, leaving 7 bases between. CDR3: CASSEMTYTQYF. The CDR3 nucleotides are TGTGCCAGCAGTGAAATGACTTATACGCAGTATTTT.